These T cell receptor beta chains were read from a single sample in a study of cytomegalovirus exposure and HLA in healthy donors. Measured with immunoSEQ multiplex PCR; TCRdb has only the in-frame clones, and not every one. The table has tens of thousands of clones, around 97% seen once. Source material: PBMCs. Every receptor here comes from a woman younger than 30 in good health and CMV-seropositive. Both conserved end residues are part of each CDR3. Each record gives: D gene, V gene, clone size, J gene, CDR3 DNA, CDR3 protein. D genes are given only for firm matches. The size field is filled for only some rows; it gives once, few, many or a size class.

-	TRBV9	-	TRBJ1-5	TGTGCCAGCAGCCCTCCCGGGGGCAATCAGCCCCAGCATTTT	CASSPPGGNQPQHF
-	TRBV6-5	-	TRBJ2-1	TGTGCCAGCAGTTACTCTCGGAATGAGCAGTTCTTC	CASSYSRNEQFF
-	TRBV7-8	-	TRBJ2-7	TGTGCCAGCAGGAGATCTGGGGACTTGTCCTACGAGCAGTACTTC	CASRRSGDLSYEQYF
-	TRBV28	-	TRBJ1-2	TGTGCCAGCAGTTTTTTCGGTAACTATGGCTACACCTTC	CASSFFGNYGYTF
-	TRBV6-6	-	TRBJ1-5	TGTGCCAGCAGCCCCCAGGGTACGCAGCCCCAGCATTTT	CASSPQGTQPQHF
-	TRBV13	-	TRBJ2-3	TGTGCCAGCAGCTTACCACGGGACAACACAGATACGCAGTATTTT	CASSLPRDNTDTQYF
-	TRBV4-1	-	TRBJ2-1	TGCGCCAGCAGCCAAGAAGCCGGCTACAATGAGCAGTTCTTC	CASSQEAGYNEQFF
-	TRBV28	-	TRBJ1-1	TGTGCCAGCAGCCCCTACTCGGGCACTGAAGCTTTCTTT	CASSPYSGTEAFF
TRBD2	TRBV6-1	-	TRBJ2-3	TGTGCCAGCAGTGACCAGAAACGGACTAGCGGCACAGATACGCAGTATTTT	CASSDQKRTSGTDTQYF
TRBD2	TRBV15	-	TRBJ2-5	TGTGCCACCAGCAAGAAACTAGCGGGAGGGGAGACCCAGTACTTC	CATSKKLAGGETQYF
TRBD1	TRBV28	-	TRBJ2-7	TGTGCCAGCACCAGGGGGCCCGCCTACGAGCAGTACTTC	CASTRGPAYEQYF
TRBD1	TRBV6-1	-	TRBJ1-4	TGTGCCAGCAGTGAAGGGGACAGGGGGCGGAATGAAAAACTGTTTTTT	CASSEGDRGRNEKLFF
-	TRBV14	-	TRBJ2-1	TGTGCCAGCAGCCAGACCTCCGGACTATTCCATGAGCAGTTCTTC	CASSQTSGLFHEQFF
TRBD1	TRBV9	-	TRBJ1-1	TGTGCCAGCAGCGTAGGACAGGGGAACACTGAAGCTTTCTTT	CASSVGQGNTEAFF
-	TRBV9	-	TRBJ2-3	TGTGCCAGCAGCGTGCGGGCTTTCCGTGGCACAGATACGCAGTATTTT	CASSVRAFRGTDTQYF
-	TRBV15	once	TRBJ1-1	TGTGCCACCAGCGCTGAGGACGGCGGGAGGGAAACTGAAGCTTTCTTT	CATSAEDGGRETEAFF
-	TRBV29-1	-	TRBJ2-5	TGCAGCGTAGCGCCAGCAACAAGGACACGAGAGACCCAGTACTTC	CSVAPATRTRETQYF
TRBD1	TRBV7-6	-	TRBJ2-7	TGTGCCAGCAGCTTTCGGACAGGGGACCACGAGCAGTACTTC	CASSFRTGDHEQYF
TRBD1	TRBV6-1	-	TRBJ2-7	TGTGCCAGCACGGGACAGGGAATAGATTTCTACGAGCAGTACTTC	CASTGQGIDFYEQYF
-	TRBV28	-	TRBJ2-7	TGTGCCAGCAGTTTACGGGGAGAGCTACAATACGAGCAGTACTTC	CASSLRGELQYEQYF
TRBD2	TRBV4-1	-	TRBJ2-5	TGCGCCAGCAGCCAGACATTCCATTTAGCGGGAGCGGAGACCCAGTACTTC	CASSQTFHLAGAETQYF
-	TRBV4-2	-	TRBJ1-2	TGTGCCAGCAGCCAAGATCAGAACTATGGCTACACCTTC	CASSQDQNYGYTF
TRBD1	TRBV5-6	-	TRBJ2-7	TGTGCCAGCAGCTTGGCAGGGGGCCACGAGCAGTACTTC	CASSLAGGHEQYF
-	TRBV28	-	TRBJ1-3	TGTGCCAGCAGTTTCCCCGTTCTGACAGGCTCTGGAAACACCATATATTTT	CASSFPVLTGSGNTIYF
TRBD2	TRBV28	-	TRBJ2-2	TGTGCCAGCAGTGATGGACTAGCGGGAGCCGTAAACACCGGGGAGCTGTTTTTT	CASSDGLAGAVNTGELFF
TRBD1	TRBV7-9	-	TRBJ1-4	TGTGCCAGCAGCGTACCGGGACAGTCTAATGAAAAACTGTTTTTT	CASSVPGQSNEKLFF
-	TRBV11-2	-	TRBJ2-7	TGTGCCAGCAGCTACCCAAAACGTAGTTTCGCCTACGAGCAGTACTTC	CASSYPKRSFAYEQYF
-	TRBV4-1	-	TRBJ2-2	TGCGCCAGCAGCCAAGATAAGACTTTAATCAGACCCACCGGGGAGCTGTTTTTT	CASSQDKTLIRPTGELFF
TRBD2	TRBV27	-	TRBJ2-5	TGTGCCAGCAGTTTACAAAGCGGGGGGGGGACCCAGTACTTC	CASSLQSGGGTQYF
TRBD2	TRBV9	-	TRBJ2-7	TGTGCCAGCAGCGCGGGTGGGGGGGATGAGCAGTACTTC	CASSAGGGDEQYF
-	TRBV25-1	-	TRBJ2-3	TGTGCCAGCAGTGACCGGCAGGGAGGTAGCACAGATACGCAGTATTTT	CASSDRQGGSTDTQYF
TRBD1	TRBV14	-	TRBJ1-2	TGTGCCAGCAGCCAAGAGGTGGTCTCATGGACAGGGTACGGCTACACCTTC	CASSQEVVSWTGYGYTF
-	TRBV4-1	-	TRBJ1-2	TGCGCCAGCAGCCAAGATCTAGCGAGACAGACTAACTATGGCTACACCTTC	CASSQDLARQTNYGYTF
-	TRBV6-1	-	TRBJ1-1	TGTGCCAGCAGCTTCAGGGAGAACACTGAAGCTTTCTTT	CASSFRENTEAFF
-	TRBV30	-	TRBJ1-4	TGTGCCTGGAGTGTTCGAGGAACTAATGAAAAACTGTTTTTT	CAWSVRGTNEKLFF
-	TRBV7-9	-	TRBJ1-2	TGTGCCAGCAGCTTAAAAATTGAGCATGGCTACACCTTC	CASSLKIEHGYTF
-	TRBV19	-	TRBJ1-2	TGTGCCAGTAGTACCGACACGATTAACTATGGCTACACCTTC	CASSTDTINYGYTF
-	TRBV11-3	-	TRBJ2-3	TGTGCCAGCAGCTCGGGGGAGAGCGGATGGACAGATACGCAGTATTTT	CASSSGESGWTDTQYF
TRBD1	TRBV10-1	-	TRBJ2-7	TGCGCCAGCAGTGCGGCAGGGGGCGAGCAGTACTTC	CASSAAGGEQYF
TRBD1	TRBV18	-	TRBJ2-4	TGTGCCAGCTCTCCCGGTGCCGGACAGGGGGAAAACATTCAGTACTTC	CASSPGAGQGENIQYF
TRBD1	TRBV5-4	-	TRBJ1-1	TGTGCCAGCAGCGTTGACGTTGGACAGGGGATTGAAGCTTTCTTT	CASSVDVGQGIEAFF
TRBD1	TRBV19	-	TRBJ1-5	TGTGCCAGTGCCCGGCCGAACAGGGGAAGGAGCAATCAGCCCCAGCATTTT	CASARPNRGRSNQPQHF
TRBD2	TRBV15	-	TRBJ2-5	TGTGCCACCAGCAGGGAGCGGGAGAGGGTTTACCAAGAGACCCAGTACTTC	CATSRERERVYQETQYF
-	TRBV2	once	TRBJ2-4	TGTGCCAGCAGTGAAGAGACAGAAAACATTCAGTACTTC	CASSEETENIQYF
-	TRBV4-1	-	TRBJ1-2	TGCGCCAGCAGCCAATCCGGTGTTATGTCTCGACAGCCGAGTAACTATGGCTACACCTTC	CASSQSGVMSRQPSNYGYTF
-	TRBV5-6	-	TRBJ1-2	TGTGCCAGCAGCTTGTGGCAATCTGGCTACACCTTC	CASSLWQSGYTF
TRBD2	TRBV4-1	-	TRBJ2-5	TGCGCCAGCAGCCAAGATCGGGGGAGGGTCCAAGAGACCCAGTACTTC	CASSQDRGRVQETQYF
-	TRBV5-1	-	TRBJ2-7	TGCGCCAGCAGCTTGGGAGGCAGGGCGGGATCCTACGAGCAGTACTTC	CASSLGGRAGSYEQYF
TRBD1	TRBV9	-	TRBJ2-1	TGTGCCAGCAGCGTTGGGACAGGGGGCCTTAACTTGGACAATGAGCAGTTCTTC	CASSVGTGGLNLDNEQFF
TRBD2	TRBV27	-	TRBJ2-1	TGTGCCAGCAGTTTTTTGCGACTAGCGGGAGGGCTACTACACAATGAGCAGTTCTTC	CASSFLRLAGGLLHNEQFF
TRBD1	TRBV28	-	TRBJ2-7	TGTGCCAGCAGTCAGACAGGGGAGAGTGACGAGCAGTACTTC	CASSQTGESDEQYF
-	TRBV27	-	TRBJ1-1	TGTGCCAGTACAGGGTCAACTGAAGCTTTCTTT	CASTGSTEAFF
-	TRBV28	-	TRBJ1-4	TGTGCCAGCAGTTTGGGGGGAAGGATGGCTAATGAAAAACTGTTTTTT	CASSLGGRMANEKLFF
-	TRBV6-1	-	TRBJ1-2	TGTGCCAGCAGTGCCGCAGCGTTTCGGGGAACGACTAAAGATGGCTACACCTTC	CASSAAAFRGTTKDGYTF
-	TRBV11-1	-	TRBJ1-2	TGTGCCAGCAGCTTATTGGAGTATACCCCTAACTATGGCTACACCTTC	CASSLLEYTPNYGYTF